This T cell receptor beta chain was recovered during a study of T cell changes during pregnancy in multiple sclerosis. This CDR3 has 13 residues. The V end lost 1 base, the J end lost 2 bases, and 6 bases lay between the germline ends. Germline V gene data show CDR1 as SEHNR and CDR2 as FQNEAQ (reference sequence). Measured with immunoSEQ multiplex PCR; TCRdb has only the in-frame clones, and not every one. This table holds around 84,000 clones, roughly 94% found once. The clonotype was recovered from a female donor in good health, enrolled as a control in a pregnancy study. The V gene is TRBV7-9, the J gene TRBJ2-7; D unclear. This specimen consisted of peripheral blood, obtained in the second trimester of pregnancy. CDR3 coding DNA: TGTGCCAGCAGCTTAGGTCTAGCCTACGAGCAGTACTTC. As protein: CASSLGLAYEQYF.